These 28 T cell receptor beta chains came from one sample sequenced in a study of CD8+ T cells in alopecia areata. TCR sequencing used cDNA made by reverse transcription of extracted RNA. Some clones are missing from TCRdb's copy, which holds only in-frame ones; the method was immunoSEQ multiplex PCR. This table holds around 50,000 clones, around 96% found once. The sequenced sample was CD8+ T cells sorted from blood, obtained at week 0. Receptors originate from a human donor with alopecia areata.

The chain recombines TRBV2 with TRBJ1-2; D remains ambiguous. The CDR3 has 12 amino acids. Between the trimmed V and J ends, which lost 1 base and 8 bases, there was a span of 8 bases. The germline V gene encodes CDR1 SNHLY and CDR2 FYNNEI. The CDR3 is CASSEVRFGYTF. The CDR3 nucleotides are TGTGCCAGCAGTGAAGTTAGGTTCGGCTACACCTTC.

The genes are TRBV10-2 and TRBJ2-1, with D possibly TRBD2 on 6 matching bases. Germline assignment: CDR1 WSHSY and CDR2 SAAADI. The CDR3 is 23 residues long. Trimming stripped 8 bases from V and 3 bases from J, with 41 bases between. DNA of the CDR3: TGCGCCAGCCCCGGGGAGGTAGCCAGCGAGGAGTGCGGTAGCGTGGGGTACTACAATGAGCAGTTCTTC. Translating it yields CASPGEVASEECGSVGYYNEQFF.

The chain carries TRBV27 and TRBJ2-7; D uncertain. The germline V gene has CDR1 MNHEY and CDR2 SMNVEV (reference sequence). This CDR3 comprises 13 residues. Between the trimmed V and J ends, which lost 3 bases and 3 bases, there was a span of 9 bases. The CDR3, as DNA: TGTGCCAGCAGTTTTTCGGCGAGCTACGAGCAGTACTTC. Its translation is CASSFSASYEQYF.

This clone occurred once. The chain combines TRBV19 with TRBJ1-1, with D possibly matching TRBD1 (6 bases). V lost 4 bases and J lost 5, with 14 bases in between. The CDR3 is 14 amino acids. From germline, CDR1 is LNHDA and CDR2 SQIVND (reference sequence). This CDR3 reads CASSTGTIGTEAFF. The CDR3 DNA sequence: TGTGCCAGTAGTACCGGGACAATCGGGACTGAAGCTTTCTTT.

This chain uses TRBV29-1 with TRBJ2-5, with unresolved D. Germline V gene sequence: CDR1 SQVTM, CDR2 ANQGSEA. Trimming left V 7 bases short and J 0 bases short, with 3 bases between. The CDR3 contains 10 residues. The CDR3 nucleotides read TGCAGCGCCCACCAAGAGACCCAGTACTTC. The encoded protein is CSAHQETQYF. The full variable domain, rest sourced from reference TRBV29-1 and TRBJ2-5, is SAVISQKPSRDICQRGTSLTIQCQVDSQVTMMFWYRQQPGQSLTLIATANQGSEATYESGFVIDKFPISRPNLTFSTLTVSNMSPEDSSIYLCSAHQETQYFGPGTRLLVL.

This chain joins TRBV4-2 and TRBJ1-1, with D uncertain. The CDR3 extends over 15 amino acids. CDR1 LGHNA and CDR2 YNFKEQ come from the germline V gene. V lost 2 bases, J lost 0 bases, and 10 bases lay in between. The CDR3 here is CASSQTDGVNTEAFF. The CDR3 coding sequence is TGTGCCAGCAGCCAAACGGACGGAGTGAACACTGAAGCTTTCTTT.

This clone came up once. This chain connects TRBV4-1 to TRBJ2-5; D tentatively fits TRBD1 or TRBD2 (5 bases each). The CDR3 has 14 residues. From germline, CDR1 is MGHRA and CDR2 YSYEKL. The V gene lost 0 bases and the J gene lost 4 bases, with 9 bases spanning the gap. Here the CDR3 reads CASSQEGERETQYF. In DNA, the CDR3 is TGCGCCAGCAGCCAAGAAGGGGAGAGAGAGACCCAGTACTTC.

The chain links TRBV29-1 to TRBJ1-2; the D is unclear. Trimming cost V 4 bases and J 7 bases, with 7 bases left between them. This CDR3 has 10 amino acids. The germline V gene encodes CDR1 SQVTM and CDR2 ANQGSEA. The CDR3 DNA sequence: TGCAGCGTTGGGACGGGTGGCTACACCTTC. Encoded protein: CSVGTGGYTF.

CDR3: CASSSSGGSYEQYF. Here the CDR3 DNA reads TGTGCCAGCAGCTCCAGTGGCGGTTCCTACGAGCAGTACTTC. The chain has TRBV7-6 and TRBJ2-7; D unresolved. V lost 4 bases and J 1 base, leaving 11 bases between the germline ends. This CDR3 has 14 amino acids. Germline CDR1 is SGHVS and CDR2 is FNYEAQ.

CDR3 sequence (DNA): TGCAGCGTTGTCTCGACCGGGGAGCTGTTTTTT. Translated, it gives CSVVSTGELFF. J is TRBJ2-2 and V is TRBV29-1, with D hard to call. The germline gives CDR1 SQVTM, CDR2 ANQGSEA. The CDR3 is made up of 11 amino acids. The germline V and J ends were trimmed by 4 bases and 5 bases, with 5 bases remaining between them.

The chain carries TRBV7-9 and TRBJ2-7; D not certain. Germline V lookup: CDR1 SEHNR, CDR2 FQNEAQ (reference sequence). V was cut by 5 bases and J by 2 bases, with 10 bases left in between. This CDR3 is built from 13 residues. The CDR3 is CASSPRLAYEQYF. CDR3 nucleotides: TGTGCCAGCAGCCCACGCCTGGCCTACGAGCAGTACTTC.

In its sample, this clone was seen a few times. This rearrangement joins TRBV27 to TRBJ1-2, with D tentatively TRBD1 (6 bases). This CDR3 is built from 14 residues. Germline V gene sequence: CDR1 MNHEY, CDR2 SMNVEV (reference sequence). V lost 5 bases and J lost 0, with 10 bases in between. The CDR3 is CASSRTVANYGYTF. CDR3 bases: TGTGCCAGCAGTCGGACAGTAGCTAACTATGGCTACACCTTC.

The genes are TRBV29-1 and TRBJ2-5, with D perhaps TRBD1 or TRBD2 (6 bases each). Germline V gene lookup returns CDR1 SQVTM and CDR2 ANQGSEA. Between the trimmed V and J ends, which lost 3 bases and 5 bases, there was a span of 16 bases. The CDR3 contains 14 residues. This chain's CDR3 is CSVEEGGVRETQYF. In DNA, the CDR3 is TGCAGCGTTGAGGAGGGGGGAGTGAGGGAGACCCAGTACTTC.

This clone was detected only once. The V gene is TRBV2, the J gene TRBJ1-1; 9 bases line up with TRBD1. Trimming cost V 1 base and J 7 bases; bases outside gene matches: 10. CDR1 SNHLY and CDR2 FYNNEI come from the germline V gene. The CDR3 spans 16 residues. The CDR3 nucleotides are TGTGCCAGCAGTGAAGAGGGGACAGGGCTCCCCGGTGAAGCTTTCTTT. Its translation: CASSEEGTGLPGEAFF.

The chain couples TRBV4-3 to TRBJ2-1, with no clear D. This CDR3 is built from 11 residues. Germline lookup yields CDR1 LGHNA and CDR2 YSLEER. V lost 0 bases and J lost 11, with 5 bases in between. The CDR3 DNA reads TGCGCCAGCAGCCAAGAGGGAAAGCAGTTCTTC. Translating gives CASSQEGKQFF.

CDR3 bases: TGTGCCAGCAGCGCAACTAGCGGGGTTGCCCACGAGCAGTACTTC. This translates into CASSATSGVAHEQYF. The chain is built from TRBV9 and TRBJ2-7; the match to TRBD2 covers 10 bases. Losses at the gene ends were 3 bases for V and 5 bases for J; bases not matched to a gene: 8. The CDR3 has 15 amino acids. CDR1 and CDR2 (germline): SGDLS, YYNGEE.

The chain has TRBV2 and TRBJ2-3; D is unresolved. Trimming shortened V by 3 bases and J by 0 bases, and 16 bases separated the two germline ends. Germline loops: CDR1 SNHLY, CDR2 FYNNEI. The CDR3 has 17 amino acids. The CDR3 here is CASSDSAAITSTDTQYF. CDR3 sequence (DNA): TGTGCCAGCAGTGACTCTGCGGCGATCACTAGCACAGATACGCAGTATTTT. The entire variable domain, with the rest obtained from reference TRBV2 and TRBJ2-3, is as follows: EPEVTQTPSHQVTQMGQEVILRCVPISNHLYFYWYRQILGQKVEFLVSFYNNEISEKSEIFDDQFSVERPDGSNFTLKIRSTKLEDSAMYFCASSDSAAITSTDTQYFGPGTRLTVL.

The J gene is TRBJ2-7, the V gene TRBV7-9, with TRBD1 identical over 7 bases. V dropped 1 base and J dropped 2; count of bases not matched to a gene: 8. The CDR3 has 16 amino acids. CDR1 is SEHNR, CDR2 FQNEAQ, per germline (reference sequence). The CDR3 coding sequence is TGTGCCAGCAGCTTAGGTAGTCTCCAGGGGGCCTACGAGCAGTACTTC. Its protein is CASSLGSLQGAYEQYF.

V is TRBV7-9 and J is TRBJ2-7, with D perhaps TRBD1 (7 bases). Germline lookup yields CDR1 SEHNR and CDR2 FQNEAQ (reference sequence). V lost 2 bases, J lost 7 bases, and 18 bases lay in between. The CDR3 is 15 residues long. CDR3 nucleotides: TGTGCCAGCAGCTTAATGTCAGGGGGGACGTCGGAGCAGTACTTC. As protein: CASSLMSGGTSEQYF.

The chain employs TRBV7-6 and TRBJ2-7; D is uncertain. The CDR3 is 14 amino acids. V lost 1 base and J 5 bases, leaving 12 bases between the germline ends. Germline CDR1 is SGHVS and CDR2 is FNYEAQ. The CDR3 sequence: CASSLGYRGDEQYF. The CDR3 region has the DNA TGTGCCAGCAGCTTAGGCTACCGTGGGGACGAGCAGTACTTC.

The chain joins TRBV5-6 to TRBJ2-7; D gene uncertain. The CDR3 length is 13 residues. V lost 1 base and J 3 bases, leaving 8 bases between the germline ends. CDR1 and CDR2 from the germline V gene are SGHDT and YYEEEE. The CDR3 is CASSLSSGYEQYF. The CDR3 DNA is TGTGCCAGCAGCTTGTCCTCTGGCTACGAGCAGTACTTC.

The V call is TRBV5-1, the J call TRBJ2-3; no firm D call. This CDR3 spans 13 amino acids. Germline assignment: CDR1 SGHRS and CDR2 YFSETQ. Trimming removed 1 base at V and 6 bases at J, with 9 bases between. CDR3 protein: CASSLIQRDTQYF. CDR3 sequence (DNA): TGCGCCAGCAGCTTGATTCAGCGTGATACGCAGTATTTT. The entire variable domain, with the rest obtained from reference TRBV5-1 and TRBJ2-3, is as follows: KAGVTQTPRYLIKTRGQQVTLSCSPISGHRSVSWYQQTPGQGLQFLFEYFSETQRNKGNFPGRFSGRQFSNSRSEMNVSTLELGDSALYLCASSLIQRDTQYFGPGTRLTVL.

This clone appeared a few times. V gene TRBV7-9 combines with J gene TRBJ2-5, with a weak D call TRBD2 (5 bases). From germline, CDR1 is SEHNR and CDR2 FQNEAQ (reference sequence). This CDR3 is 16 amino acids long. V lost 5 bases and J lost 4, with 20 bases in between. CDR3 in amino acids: CASSGGPRRRGETQYF. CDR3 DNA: TGTGCCAGCAGCGGAGGCCCACGAAGGCGAGGAGAGACCCAGTACTTC.

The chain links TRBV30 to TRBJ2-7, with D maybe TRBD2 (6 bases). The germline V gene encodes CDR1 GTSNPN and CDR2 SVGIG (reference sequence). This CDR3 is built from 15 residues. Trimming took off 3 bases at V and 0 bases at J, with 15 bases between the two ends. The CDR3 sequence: CAWRPGVGYSYEQYF. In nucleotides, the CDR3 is TGTGCCTGGAGGCCGGGGGTTGGCTACTCCTACGAGCAGTACTTC.

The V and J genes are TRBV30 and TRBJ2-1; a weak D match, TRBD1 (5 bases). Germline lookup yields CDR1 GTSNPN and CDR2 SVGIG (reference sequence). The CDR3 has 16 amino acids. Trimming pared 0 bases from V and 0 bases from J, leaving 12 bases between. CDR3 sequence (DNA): TGTGCCTGGAGTGTATTGCAGGGTTTCTCCTACAATGAGCAGTTCTTC. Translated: CAWSVLQGFSYNEQFF.

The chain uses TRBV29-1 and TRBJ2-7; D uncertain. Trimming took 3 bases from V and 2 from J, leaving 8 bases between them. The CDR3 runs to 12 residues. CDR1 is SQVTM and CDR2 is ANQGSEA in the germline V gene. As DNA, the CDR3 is TGCAGCGTTGATACCCCGACCTACGAGCAGTACTTC. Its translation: CSVDTPTYEQYF.

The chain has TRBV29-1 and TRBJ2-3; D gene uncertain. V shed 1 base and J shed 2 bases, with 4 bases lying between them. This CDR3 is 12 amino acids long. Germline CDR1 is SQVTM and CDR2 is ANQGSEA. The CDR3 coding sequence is TGCAGCGTTGAAGGGGACACAGATACGCAGTATTTT. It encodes CSVEGDTDTQYF.

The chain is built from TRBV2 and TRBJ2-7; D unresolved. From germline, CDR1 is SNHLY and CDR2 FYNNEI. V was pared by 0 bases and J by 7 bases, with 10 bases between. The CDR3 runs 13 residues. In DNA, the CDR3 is TGTGCCAGCAGTGAAGCTTTTAAAACAGAGCAGTACTTC. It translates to CASSEAFKTEQYF.